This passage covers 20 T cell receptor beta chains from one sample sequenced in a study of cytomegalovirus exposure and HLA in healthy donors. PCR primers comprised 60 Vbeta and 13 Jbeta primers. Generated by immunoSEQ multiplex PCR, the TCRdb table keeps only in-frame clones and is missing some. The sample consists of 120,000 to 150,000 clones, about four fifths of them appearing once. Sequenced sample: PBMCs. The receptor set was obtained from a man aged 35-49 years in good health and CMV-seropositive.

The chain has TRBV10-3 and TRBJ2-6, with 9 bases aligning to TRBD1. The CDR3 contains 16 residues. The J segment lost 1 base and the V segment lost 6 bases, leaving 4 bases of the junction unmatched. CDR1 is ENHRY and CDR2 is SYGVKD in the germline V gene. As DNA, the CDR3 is TGTGCCATCAGGGGACAGGGTAGTTCTGGGGCCAACGTCCTGACTTTC. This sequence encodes CAIRGQGSSGANVLTF.

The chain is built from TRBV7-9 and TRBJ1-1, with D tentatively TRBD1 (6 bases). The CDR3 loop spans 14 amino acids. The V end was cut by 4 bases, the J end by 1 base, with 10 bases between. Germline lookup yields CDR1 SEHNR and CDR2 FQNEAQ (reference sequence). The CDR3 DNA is TGTGCCAGCAGCTACCCGGACAGGAACACTGAAGCTTTCTTT. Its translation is CASSYPDRNTEAFF.

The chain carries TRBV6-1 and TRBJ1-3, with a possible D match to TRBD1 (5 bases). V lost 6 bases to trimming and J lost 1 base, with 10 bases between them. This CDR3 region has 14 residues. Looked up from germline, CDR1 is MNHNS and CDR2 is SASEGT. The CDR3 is CASSTGNSGNTIYF. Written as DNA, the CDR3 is TGTGCCAGCAGCACAGGCAATTCTGGAAACACCATATATTTT.

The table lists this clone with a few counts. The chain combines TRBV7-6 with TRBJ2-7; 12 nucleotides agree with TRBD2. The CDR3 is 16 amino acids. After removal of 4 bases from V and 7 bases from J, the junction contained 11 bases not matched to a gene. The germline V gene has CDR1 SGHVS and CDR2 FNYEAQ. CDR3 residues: CASSWGGLAGSKEQYF. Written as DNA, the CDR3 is TGTGCCAGCAGCTGGGGTGGACTAGCGGGGTCAAAAGAGCAGTACTTC.

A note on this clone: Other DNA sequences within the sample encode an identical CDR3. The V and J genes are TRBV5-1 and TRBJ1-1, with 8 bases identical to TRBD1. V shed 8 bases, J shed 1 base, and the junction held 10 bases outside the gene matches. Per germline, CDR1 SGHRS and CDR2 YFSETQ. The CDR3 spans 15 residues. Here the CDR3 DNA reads TGCGCCAGTAGCGCCGGACAGGGAAAGAACACTGAAGCTTTCTTT. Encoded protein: CASSAGQGKNTEAFF.

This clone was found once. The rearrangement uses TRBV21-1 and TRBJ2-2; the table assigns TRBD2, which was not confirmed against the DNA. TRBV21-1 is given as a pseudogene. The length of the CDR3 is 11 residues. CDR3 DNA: TGTGCCAGCCCCCACGGCGGGGAGCTGTTTTTT. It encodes CASPHGGELFF.

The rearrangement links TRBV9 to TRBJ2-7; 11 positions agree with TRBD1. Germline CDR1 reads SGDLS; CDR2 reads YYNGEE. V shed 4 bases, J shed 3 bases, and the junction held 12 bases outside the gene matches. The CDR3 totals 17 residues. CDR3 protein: CASSPFFGQGADYEQYF. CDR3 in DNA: TGTGCCAGCAGCCCTTTCTTCGGACAGGGGGCCGACTACGAGCAGTACTTC.

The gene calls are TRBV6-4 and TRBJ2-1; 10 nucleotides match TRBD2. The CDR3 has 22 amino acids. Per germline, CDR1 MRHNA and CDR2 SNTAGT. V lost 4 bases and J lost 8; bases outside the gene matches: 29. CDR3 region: CASSASHLSGRASLTRLDEQFF. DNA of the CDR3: TGTGCCAGCAGTGCCTCACACCTCAGCGGGAGGGCCAGCCTCACCCGCCTTGATGAGCAGTTCTTC.

The CDR3 is CATSTQGIAQHF. The CDR3, as DNA: TGTGCCACCAGTACCCAGGGAATTGCCCAGCATTTT. V usage is TRBV15 and J usage is TRBJ1-5; tentative D call: TRBD1 (5 bases). The germline V gene has CDR1 LNHNV and CDR2 YYDKDF (reference sequence). CDR3 length equals 12 residues. The V end lost 6 bases, the J end lost 11 bases, and 14 bases lay between the germline ends.

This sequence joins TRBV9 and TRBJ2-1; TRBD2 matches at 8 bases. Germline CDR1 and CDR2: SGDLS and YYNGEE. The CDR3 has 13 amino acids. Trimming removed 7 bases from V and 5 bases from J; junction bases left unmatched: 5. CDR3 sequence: CASSRGADNEQFF. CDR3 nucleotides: TGTGCCAGCTCGCGGGGGGCAGACAATGAGCAGTTCTTC.

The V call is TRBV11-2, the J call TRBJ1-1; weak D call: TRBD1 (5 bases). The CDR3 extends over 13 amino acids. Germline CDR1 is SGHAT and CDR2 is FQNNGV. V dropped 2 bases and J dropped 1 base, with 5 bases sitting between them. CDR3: CASSLQGNTEAFF. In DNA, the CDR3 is TGTGCCAGCAGCTTACAGGGGAACACTGAAGCTTTCTTT.

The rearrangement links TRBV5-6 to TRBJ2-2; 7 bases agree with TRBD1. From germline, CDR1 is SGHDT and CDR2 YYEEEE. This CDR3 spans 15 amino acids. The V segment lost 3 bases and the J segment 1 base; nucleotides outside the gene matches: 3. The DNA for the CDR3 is TGTGCCAGCAGCTCGACAGGGAAGAACACCGGGGAGCTGTTTTTT. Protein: CASSSTGKNTGELFF.

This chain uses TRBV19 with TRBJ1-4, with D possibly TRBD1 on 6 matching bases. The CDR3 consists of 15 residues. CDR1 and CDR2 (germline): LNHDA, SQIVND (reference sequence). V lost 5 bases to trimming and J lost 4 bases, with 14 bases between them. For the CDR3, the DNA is TGTGCCAGTAGTCTCGGGACATCCGGTAATGAAAAACTGTTTTTT. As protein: CASSLGTSGNEKLFF.

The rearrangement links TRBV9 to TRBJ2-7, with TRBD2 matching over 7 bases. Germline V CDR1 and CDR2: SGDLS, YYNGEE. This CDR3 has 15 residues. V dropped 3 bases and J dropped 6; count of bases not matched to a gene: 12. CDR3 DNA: TGTGCCAGCAGCGCTCGGGGGGAGTTGGCTTTCGAGCAGTACTTC. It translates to CASSARGELAFEQYF. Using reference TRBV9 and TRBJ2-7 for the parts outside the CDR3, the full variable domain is DSGVTQTPKHLITATGQRVTLRCSPRSGDLSVYWYQQSLDQGLQFLIQYYNGEERAKGNILERFSAQQFPDLHSELNLSSLELGDSALYFCASSARGELAFEQYFGPGTRLTVT.

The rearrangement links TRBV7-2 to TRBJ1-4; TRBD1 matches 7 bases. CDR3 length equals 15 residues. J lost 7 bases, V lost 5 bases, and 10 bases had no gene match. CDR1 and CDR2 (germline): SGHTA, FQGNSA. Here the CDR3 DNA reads TGTGCCAGCAGCACCCGACAGGGAGGACCTGAAAAACTGTTTTTT. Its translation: CASSTRQGGPEKLFF.

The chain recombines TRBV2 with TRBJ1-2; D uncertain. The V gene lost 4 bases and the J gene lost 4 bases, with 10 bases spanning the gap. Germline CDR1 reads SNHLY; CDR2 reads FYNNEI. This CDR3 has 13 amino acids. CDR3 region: CASSGDEAYGYTF. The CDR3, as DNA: TGTGCCAGCAGTGGTGACGAGGCCTATGGCTACACCTTC.

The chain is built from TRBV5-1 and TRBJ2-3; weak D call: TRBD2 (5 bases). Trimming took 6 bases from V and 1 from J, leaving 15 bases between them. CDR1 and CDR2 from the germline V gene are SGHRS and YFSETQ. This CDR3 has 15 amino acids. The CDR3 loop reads CASTPSLEGTDTQYF. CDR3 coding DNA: TGCGCCAGCACCCCATCGTTGGAGGGCACAGATACGCAGTATTTT.

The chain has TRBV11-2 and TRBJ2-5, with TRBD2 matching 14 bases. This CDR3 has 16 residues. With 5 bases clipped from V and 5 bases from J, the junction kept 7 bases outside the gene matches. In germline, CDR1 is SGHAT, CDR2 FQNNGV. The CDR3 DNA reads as TGTGCCAGCAGCCCCCGGACTAGCGGGAGGCTGGAGACCCAGTACTTC. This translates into CASSPRTSGRLETQYF.

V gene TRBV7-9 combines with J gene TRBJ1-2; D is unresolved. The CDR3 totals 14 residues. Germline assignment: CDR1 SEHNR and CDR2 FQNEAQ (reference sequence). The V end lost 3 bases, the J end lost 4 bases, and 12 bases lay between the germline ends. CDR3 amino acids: CASSFPGIIYGYTF. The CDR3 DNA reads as TGTGCCAGCAGCTTCCCAGGAATCATCTATGGCTACACCTTC.

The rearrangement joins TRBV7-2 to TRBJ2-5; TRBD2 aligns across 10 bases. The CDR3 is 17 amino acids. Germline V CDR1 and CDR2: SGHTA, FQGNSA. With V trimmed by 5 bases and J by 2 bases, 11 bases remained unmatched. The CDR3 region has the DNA TGTGCCAGCAGCCGGGGGGTACTAGCGGGGAATCAAGAGACCCAGTACTTC. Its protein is CASSRGVLAGNQETQYF. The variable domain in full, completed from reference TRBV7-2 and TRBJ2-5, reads GAGVSQSPSNKVTEKGKDVELRCDPISGHTALYWYRQSLGQGLEFLIYFQGNSAPDKSGLPSDRFSAERTGGSVSTLTIQRTQQEDSAVYLCASSRGVLAGNQETQYFGPGTRLLVL.